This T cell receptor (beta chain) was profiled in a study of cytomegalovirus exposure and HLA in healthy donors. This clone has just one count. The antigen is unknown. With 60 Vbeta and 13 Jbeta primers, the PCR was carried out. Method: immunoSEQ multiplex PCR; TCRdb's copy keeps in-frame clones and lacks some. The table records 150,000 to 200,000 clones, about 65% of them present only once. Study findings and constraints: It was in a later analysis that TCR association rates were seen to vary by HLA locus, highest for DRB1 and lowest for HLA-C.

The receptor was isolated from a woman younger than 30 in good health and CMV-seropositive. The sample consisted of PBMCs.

The CDR3 DNA sequence: TGTGCCAGCAGCTCTGGGGGGAATGAGCAGTTCTTC. It codes for CASSSGGNEQFF. The V gene is TRBV5-4, the J gene TRBJ2-1, with D possibly being TRBD2 (6 bases). The CDR3 has 12 amino acids. The V end was cut by 3 bases, the J end by 7 bases, with 8 bases between. Germline lookup yields CDR1 SGHNT and CDR2 YYREEE (reference sequence).